The present T cell receptor (beta chain) was sequenced within a study of blood T cell repertoires in COVID-19. Some clones are missing from TCRdb's copy, which holds only in-frame ones; the method was immunoSEQ multiplex PCR. This table has roughly 390,000 clones, approximately 89% appearing once. Trimming took 3 bases from V and 4 from J, leaving 7 bases between them. Germline V CDR1 and CDR2: MDHEN, SYDVKM. The CDR3 consists of 12 residues. Regarding this clone: The same CDR3 arises from other DNA sequences in this sample as well.

The V call is TRBV28, the J call TRBJ2-7; D remains unclear. This receptor was taken from a woman aged 25 to 39 with COVID-19, enrolled during active disease. Specimen: peripheral blood. The CDR3 sequence: CASSLTSYEQYF. For the CDR3, the DNA is TGTGCCAGCAGTTTGACATCTTACGAGCAGTACTTC.